Described below is a single T cell receptor (beta chain) sequence and its context. Antigen unknown. The TRB cDNA libraries were prepared by 5' RACE with UMI labels. TCRdb re-called the 5' RACE reads; every CDR3 protein appears as one record, without DNA. The listing contains roughly 30,000 distinct CDR3 sequences. The data belong to a study of CXCR3-negative and CXCR3-positive naive CD8 T cells. Study observations and caveats: Diversity proved comparably high across both naive subsets and much lower in memory CD8+ cells. CXCR3 expression dropped partially after cryopreservation, and most assays relied on fresh PBMCs. Because surface CD5 did not distinguish the naive subsets, TCR strength was inferred from TRB CDR3 properties.

The CDR3 covers 14 residues. Looked up from germline, CDR1 is SGHTA and CDR2 is FQGNSA. The sequenced sample was memory CD8+ T cells from blood. This receptor was obtained from a human donor in good health. Some clones in this sample may be carry-over from other donors' samples. The chain combines TRBV7-2 with TRBJ1-1. The CDR3 sequence: CASSPPRPGTEAFF.